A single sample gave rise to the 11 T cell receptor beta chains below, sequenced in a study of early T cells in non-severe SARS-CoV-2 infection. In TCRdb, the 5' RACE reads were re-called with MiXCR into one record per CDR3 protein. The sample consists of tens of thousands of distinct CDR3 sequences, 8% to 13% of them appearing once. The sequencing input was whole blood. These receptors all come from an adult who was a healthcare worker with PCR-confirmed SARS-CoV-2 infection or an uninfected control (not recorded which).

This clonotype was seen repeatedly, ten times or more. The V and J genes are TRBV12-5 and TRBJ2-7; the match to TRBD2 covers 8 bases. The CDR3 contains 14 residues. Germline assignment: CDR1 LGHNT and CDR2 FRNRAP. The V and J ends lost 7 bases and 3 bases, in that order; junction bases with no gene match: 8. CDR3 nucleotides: TGTGCTAGTGCTGTAGCGGGGACCCTCTACGAGCAGTACTTC. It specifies CASAVAGTLYEQYF.

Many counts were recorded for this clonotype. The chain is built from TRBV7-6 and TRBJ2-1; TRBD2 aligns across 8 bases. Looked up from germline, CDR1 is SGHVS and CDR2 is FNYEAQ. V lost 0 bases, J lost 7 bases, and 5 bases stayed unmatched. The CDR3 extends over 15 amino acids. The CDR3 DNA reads TGTGCCAGCAGCTTAGCAGCGGGAGATGGAAATGAGCAGTTCTTC. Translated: CASSLAAGDGNEQFF.

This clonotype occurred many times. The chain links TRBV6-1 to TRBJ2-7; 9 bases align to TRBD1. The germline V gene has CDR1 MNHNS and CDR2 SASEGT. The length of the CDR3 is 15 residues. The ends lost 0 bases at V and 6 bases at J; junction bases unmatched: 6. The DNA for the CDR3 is TGTGCCAGCAGTGAAGCGCGACAGGGGGTCGGCGAGCAGTACTTC. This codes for CASSEARQGVGEQYF.

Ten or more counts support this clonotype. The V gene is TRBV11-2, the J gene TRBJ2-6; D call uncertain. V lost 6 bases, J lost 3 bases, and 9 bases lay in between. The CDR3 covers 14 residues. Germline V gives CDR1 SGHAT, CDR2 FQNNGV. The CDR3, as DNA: TGTGCCAGCAGATTGTCGGGTGGGGCCAACGTCCTGACTTTC. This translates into CASRLSGGANVLTF.

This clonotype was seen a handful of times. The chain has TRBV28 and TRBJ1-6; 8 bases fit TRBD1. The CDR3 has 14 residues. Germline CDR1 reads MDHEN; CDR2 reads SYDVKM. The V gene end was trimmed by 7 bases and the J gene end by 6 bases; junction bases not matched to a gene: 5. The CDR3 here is CASTGGLTNSPLHF. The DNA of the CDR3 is TGTGCCAGCACAGGGGGCCTCACTAATTCACCCCTCCACTTT.

The CDR3 spells CASSFEGSTVQPQHF. CDR3 bases: TGTGCCAGCAGCTTCGAAGGGTCTACGGTTCAGCCCCAGCATTTT. The V call is TRBV7-2, the J call TRBJ1-5; D unresolved. CDR3 length: 15 residues. The ends were cut back, 3 bases at V and 6 bases at J, with 15 bases in the middle. CDR1 is SGHTA and CDR2 is FQGNSA in the germline V gene.

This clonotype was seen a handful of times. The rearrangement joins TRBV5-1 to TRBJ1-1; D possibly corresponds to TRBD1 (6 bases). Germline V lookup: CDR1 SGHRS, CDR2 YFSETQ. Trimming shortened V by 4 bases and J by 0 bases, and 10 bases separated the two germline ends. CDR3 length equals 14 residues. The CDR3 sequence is CASSTGHLNTEAFF. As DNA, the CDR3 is TGCGCCAGCAGCACGGGACACCTGAACACTGAAGCTTTCTTT. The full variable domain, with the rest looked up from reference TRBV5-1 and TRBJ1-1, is KAGVTQTPRYLIKTRGQQVTLSCSPISGHRSVSWYQQTPGQGLQFLFEYFSETQRNKGNFPGRFSGRQFSNSRSEMNVSTLELGDSALYLCASSTGHLNTEAFFGQGTRLTVV.

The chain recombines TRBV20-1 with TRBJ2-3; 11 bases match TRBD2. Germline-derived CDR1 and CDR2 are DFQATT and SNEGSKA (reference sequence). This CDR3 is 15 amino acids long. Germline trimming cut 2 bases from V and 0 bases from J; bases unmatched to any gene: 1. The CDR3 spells CSARRLAGSTDTQYF. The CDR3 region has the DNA TGCAGTGCTAGAAGACTAGCGGGAAGCACAGATACGCAGTATTTT.

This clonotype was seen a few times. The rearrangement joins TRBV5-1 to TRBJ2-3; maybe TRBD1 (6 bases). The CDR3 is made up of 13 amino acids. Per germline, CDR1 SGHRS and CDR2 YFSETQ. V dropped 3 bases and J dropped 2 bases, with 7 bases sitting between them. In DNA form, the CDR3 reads TGCGCCAGCAGCTGGGACACCACAGATACGCAGTATTTT. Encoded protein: CASSWDTTDTQYF. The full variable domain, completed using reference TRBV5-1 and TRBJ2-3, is KAGVTQTPRYLIKTRGQQVTLSCSPISGHRSVSWYQQTPGQGLQFLFEYFSETQRNKGNFPGRFSGRQFSNSRSEMNVSTLELGDSALYLCASSWDTTDTQYFGPGTRLTVL.

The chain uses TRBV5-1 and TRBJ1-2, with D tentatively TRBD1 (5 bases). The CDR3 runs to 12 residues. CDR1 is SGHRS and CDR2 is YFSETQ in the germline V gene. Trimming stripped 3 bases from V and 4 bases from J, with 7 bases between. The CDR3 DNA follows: TGCGCCAGCAGCTGGGACCGCTATGGCTACACCTTC. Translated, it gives CASSWDRYGYTF.

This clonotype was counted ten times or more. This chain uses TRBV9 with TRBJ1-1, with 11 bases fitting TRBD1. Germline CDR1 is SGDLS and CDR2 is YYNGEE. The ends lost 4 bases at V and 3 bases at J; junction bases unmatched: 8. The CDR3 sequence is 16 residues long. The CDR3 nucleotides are TGTGCCAGCAGCCCTATCGGGGACAGGGGGGACACTGAAGCTTTCTTT. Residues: CASSPIGDRGDTEAFF.